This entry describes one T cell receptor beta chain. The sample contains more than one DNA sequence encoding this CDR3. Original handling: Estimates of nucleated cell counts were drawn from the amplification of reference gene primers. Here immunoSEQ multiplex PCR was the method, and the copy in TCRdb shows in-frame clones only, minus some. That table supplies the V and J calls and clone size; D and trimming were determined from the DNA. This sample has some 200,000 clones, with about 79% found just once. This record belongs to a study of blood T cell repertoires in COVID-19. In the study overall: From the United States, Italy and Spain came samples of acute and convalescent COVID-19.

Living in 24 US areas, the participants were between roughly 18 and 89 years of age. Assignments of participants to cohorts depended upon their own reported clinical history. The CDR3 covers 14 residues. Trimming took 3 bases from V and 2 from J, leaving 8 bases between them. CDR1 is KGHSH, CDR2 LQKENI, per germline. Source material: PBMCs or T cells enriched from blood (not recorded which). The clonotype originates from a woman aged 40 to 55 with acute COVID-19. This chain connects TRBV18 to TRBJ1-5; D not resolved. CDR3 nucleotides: TGTGCCAGCTCACCCTCCCCGGGCAATCAGCCCCAGCATTTT. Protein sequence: CASSPSPGNQPQHF.